A selection of T cell receptor beta chains follows, all from one sample in a study of blood T cell repertoires in COVID-19. Using immunoSEQ multiplex PCR, the repertoire was profiled, and TCRdb retains in-frame clones only, with some absent. The sample lists about 200,000 clones, around 87% seen once, with around 3.1% in the top ten. What was sequenced was peripheral blood. The receptors stem from a man aged 55 to 70 with acute or convalescent COVID-19. Each CDR3 is given with its conserved first and last residue. A D gene is named only where the DNA matches it firmly. For some rows the clone size is stated as once, few or many, or as a class when expanded; others skip it.

CDR3 length,V gene,clone size,D gene,J gene,CDR3 DNA,CDR3 protein
15,TRBV9,-,TRBD1,TRBJ1-1,TGTGCCAGCAGCGTAGGGCCACAGGGGAACTCTGAAGCTTTCTTT,CASSVGPQGNSEAFF
18,TRBV23-1,-,TRBD2,TRBJ2-5,TGCGCCAGCAGTCAATCGAGGGGTAGCGGGGGACACCAAGAGACCCAGTACTTC,CASSQSRGSGGHQETQYF
15,TRBV2,once,TRBD1,TRBJ1-3,TGTGCCAGGGAGGGGACAGGCTTCGGAGGAAACACCATATATTTT,CAREGTGFGGNTIYF
14,TRBV2,-,-,TRBJ1-1,TGTGCCATCCTTACTCCAGGGTTGGACACTGAAGCTTTCTTT,CAILTPGLDTEAFF
19,TRBV4-3,-,TRBD1,TRBJ2-2,TGCGCCAGCAGCCAAGAAAGACATTTCGGGACAGGGAACACCGGGGAGCTGTTTTTT,CASSQERHFGTGNTGELFF
15,TRBV6-5,-,-,TRBJ2-2,TGTGCCAGCAGCCTCCTAGGCTCCGGGACCGGGGAGCTGTTTTTT,CASSLLGSGTGELFF
17,TRBV7-3,-,-,TRBJ2-6,TGTGCCAGCAGCCCGGTGGGGGGAAACTCTGGGGCCAACGTCCTGACTTTC,CASSPVGGNSGANVLTF
16,TRBV3-1/TRBV3-2,-,-,TRBJ1-5,TGTGCCAGCAGCGGCGGCTTGGTCTATAGCAATCAGCCCCAGCATTTT,CASSGGLVYSNQPQHF
15,TRBV6-5,-,TRBD2,TRBJ2-3,TGTGCCAGCAGTCGCGGGACTAGCGGGGCGAATACGCAGTATTTT,CASSRGTSGANTQYF
17,TRBV2,-,-,TRBJ1-3,TGTGCCAGCAGTGAAAGGCCAGGGCCGTCAGAAGGAAACACCATATATTTT,CASSERPGPSEGNTIYF
15,TRBV30,-,-,TRBJ1-6,TGTGCCTGGAAGGGACAAAGAAGCGGTAATTCACCCCTCCACTTT,CAWKGQRSGNSPLHF
19,TRBV3-1/TRBV3-2,-,-,TRBJ2-3,TGTGCCAGCAGCCAAGATCCGCGCGGGGGCTTAGGGAATAAAGATACGCAGTATTTT,CASSQDPRGGLGNKDTQYF
12,TRBV29-1,-,-,TRBJ1-1,TGCAGCGTTGATGGGGGGACGACTGAAGCTTTCTTT,CSVDGGTTEAFF
15,TRBV7-2,-,TRBD1,TRBJ2-7,TGTGCCAGCAGCGATCGACAGGGGGCGAGGAACGAGCAGTACTTC,CASSDRQGARNEQYF
13,TRBV28,few,TRBD1,TRBJ1-1,TGTGCCAGCAGACAGACAGGGGGCGGCGTAGCTTTCTTT,CASRQTGGGVAFF
18,TRBV5-1,-,TRBD1,TRBJ2-5,TGCGCCAGCAGCTTGGCTCCCGGGACAGGGGGAGGCCAAGAGACCCAGTACTTC,CASSLAPGTGGGQETQYF
13,TRBV29-1,-,-,TRBJ2-2,TGCAGCGTTTCACAGGGAAACACCGGGGAGCTGTTTTTT,CSVSQGNTGELFF
15,TRBV3-1/TRBV3-2,-,TRBD1,TRBJ2-7,TGTGCCAGCAGCCAGGAGGGACAGGCGCGGTACGAGCAGTACTTC,CASSQEGQARYEQYF
17,TRBV9,-,-,TRBJ2-3,TGTGCCAGCAGCCAACCTACAGGTCCTCCACTCACAGATACGCAGTATTTT,CASSQPTGPPLTDTQYF
14,TRBV18,-,-,TRBJ2-5,TGTGCCAGCTCACAGGGGCTAGTTACGGAGACCCAGTACTTC,CASSQGLVTETQYF
15,TRBV5-4,-,TRBD1,TRBJ2-7,TGTGCCAGCAGCGGGGGACAGGGTAGTCCCTACGAGCAGTACTTC,CASSGGQGSPYEQYF
20,TRBV10-1,-,TRBD2,TRBJ2-2,TGCGCCAGCAGTGACCTAGGCTTAGCGGGGACTTCCCTAAACACCGGGGAGCTGTTTTTT,CASSDLGLAGTSLNTGELFF
16,TRBV4-1,-,-,TRBJ2-1,TGCGCCAGCAGCCGGGCCGGGATTTCCTCCTACAATGAGCAGTTCTTC,CASSRAGISSYNEQFF
15,TRBV29-1,many,TRBD2,TRBJ2-1,TGCAGCGTTGTTACTATCGGGGGAGGGAGAAATGAGCAGTTCTTC,CSVVTIGGGRNEQFF
15,TRBV5-1,-,TRBD1,TRBJ1-4,TGCGCCAGCAGCCAAACAGGGGCAACTAATGAAAAACTGTTTTTT,CASSQTGATNEKLFF
16,TRBV10-3,-,TRBD2,TRBJ2-1,TGTGCCATCAGTGAGTCTCCGGGGGGGTCCTACAATGAGCAGTTCTTC,CAISESPGGSYNEQFF
15,TRBV7-2,-,-,TRBJ1-6,TGTGCCAGCAGTGCCCGGGGGGTCGAGAATTCACCCCTCCACTTT,CASSARGVENSPLHF
14,TRBV27,-,-,TRBJ1-1,TGTGCCAGCAGTTTATATAAGAAGCCCACTGAAGCTTTCTTT,CASSLYKKPTEAFF
15,TRBV3-1/TRBV3-2,-,-,TRBJ1-1,TGTGCCAGCAGCCAAGGATTAGGAGGGGTCACTGAAGCTTTCTTT,CASSQGLGGVTEAFF
15,TRBV5-1,once,-,TRBJ2-2,TGCGCCAGCAGCTTGTTTTCAGGGGGGTCCGGGGAGCTGTTTTTT,CASSLFSGGSGELFF
16,TRBV7-2,-,TRBD2,TRBJ2-3,TGTGCCAGCAGCCCAGGTCGGGGGGTCAACACAGATACGCAGTATTTT,CASSPGRGVNTDTQYF
14,TRBV7-9,-,TRBD1,TRBJ1-1,TGTGCCAGCAGCTGGGGACAGGGGAACACTGAAGCTTTCTTT,CASSWGQGNTEAFF
14,TRBV19,-,-,TRBJ1-2,TGTGCCAGTAGCCCCGGGGGGGATCTCTATGGCTACACCTTC,CASSPGGDLYGYTF
15,TRBV6-2/TRBV6-3,-,TRBD1,TRBJ2-3,TGTGCCAGCAGTTCCCGGACAGGGGGTGGAGATACGCAGTATTTT,CASSSRTGGGDTQYF
14,TRBV2,-,TRBD1,TRBJ2-7,TGTGCCAGCTTAAACAGGGGGATCCCCTACGAGCAGTACTTC,CASLNRGIPYEQYF
19,TRBV7-2,few,TRBD1,TRBJ2-1,TGTGCCAGCAGCGCCGGGACAGGGTTTTCACTTGGCTCCTACAATGAGCAGTTCTTC,CASSAGTGFSLGSYNEQFF
12,TRBV7-9,-,-,TRBJ1-1,TGTGCCAGCAGATTCGACAGCTCGGTGGCTTTCTTT,CASRFDSSVAFF
19,TRBV6-1,many,-,TRBJ1-2,TGTGCCAGCAGTGCAGAGTCGGGAATCGACCCTGGAGACCCCTATGGCTACACCTTC,CASSAESGIDPGDPYGYTF
15,TRBV2,-,-,TRBJ1-2,TGTGCCAGCAGTGAAGGCATCGGGGTAAACTATGGCTACACCTTC,CASSEGIGVNYGYTF
16,TRBV5-6,-,TRBD2,TRBJ2-7,TGTGCCAGCAGCTTGGGGTTATTGCTAGCGGGGCACGAGCAGTACTTC,CASSLGLLLAGHEQYF
14,TRBV3-1/TRBV3-2,few,-,TRBJ1-1,TGTGCCAGCAGCCAAGATGATGTCAGCGAAATGGCTTTCTTT,CASSQDDVSEMAFF
15,TRBV4-2,-,TRBD1,TRBJ1-2,TGTGCCAGCAGCCAAGATTTGGGACAGGGGAATGGCTACACCTTC,CASSQDLGQGNGYTF
15,TRBV18,once,-,TRBJ2-2,TGTGCCAGCTCACCACGGTCAGGGAACACCGGGGAGCTGTTTTTT,CASSPRSGNTGELFF
15,TRBV6-5,-,-,TRBJ1-6,TGTGCCAGCAGTTCCTCGGGACATTCCAATTCACCCCTCCACTTT,CASSSSGHSNSPLHF
14,TRBV6-5,-,-,TRBJ2-2,TGTGCCAGCGGACAGCCTGGGCGCACCGGGGAGCTGTTTTTT,CASGQPGRTGELFF
15,TRBV4-2,once,-,TRBJ2-7,TGTGCCAGCAGCCAAGCGGGACTCAACTCCTACGAGCAGTACTTC,CASSQAGLNSYEQYF
14,TRBV7-2,-,TRBD1,TRBJ1-2,TGTGCCAGCAGCAAACGGGACAGGGGCTATGGCTACACCTTC,CASSKRDRGYGYTF
15,TRBV11-1,-,TRBD2,TRBJ2-7,TGTGCCAGCAGCTCCACTAGCGGGGCCCACTACGAGCAGTACTTC,CASSSTSGAHYEQYF
14,TRBV19,-,TRBD1,TRBJ1-2,TGTGCCAGTACCGTCCTTGGCAGGGGGAAACCCTACACCTTC,CASTVLGRGKPYTF
16,TRBV2,-,TRBD1,TRBJ2-4,TGTGCCAGCAGTGGGTCGACAGGGGATAGCCAAAACATTCAGTACTTC,CASSGSTGDSQNIQYF
15,TRBV6-5,-,TRBD1,TRBJ2-5,TGTGCCAGCAGTTACCGGGGGACAGGGTCGGAGACCCAGTACTTC,CASSYRGTGSETQYF
14,TRBV7-2,-,-,TRBJ1-6,TGTGCCAGCAGCCGTACCCACAGGGTGTCACCCCTCCACTTT,CASSRTHRVSPLHF
15,TRBV27,-,-,TRBJ1-2,TGTGCCAGCAGTCCTACAGGGACGGCTAACTATGGCTACACCTTC,CASSPTGTANYGYTF
15,TRBV5-1,-,TRBD2,TRBJ2-1,TGCGCCAGCAGACTAGCGGAGAGCTCCTACAATGAGCAGTTCTTC,CASRLAESSYNEQFF
15,TRBV5-1,-,-,TRBJ1-2,TGCGCCAGCAGCTTGGAAGGAGCAACTAACTATGGCTACACCTTC,CASSLEGATNYGYTF
15,TRBV9,-,TRBD2,TRBJ2-1,TGTGCCAGCAGCGTAGAACTAGCGGGCTACAATGAGCAGTTCTTC,CASSVELAGYNEQFF
13,TRBV30,-,-,TRBJ1-3,TGTGCCTGGGCAGGGGTAATGGGAGACACCATATATTTT,CAWAGVMGDTIYF
15,TRBV5-1,-,TRBD2,TRBJ2-5,TGCGCCAGCAGCAGGTCAGCGGGGGCTCAAGGAACCCAGTACTTC,CASSRSAGAQGTQYF
15,TRBV7-9,-,TRBD1,TRBJ2-5,TGTGCCAGCCATAAGGGACAGGGGCACGGGGAGACCCAGTACTTC,CASHKGQGHGETQYF